These 17 T cell receptor beta chains share one sample of origin, sequenced in a study of cytomegalovirus exposure and HLA in healthy donors. This PCR relied on a set of 60 Vbeta primers and 13 Jbeta primers. Some clones are missing from TCRdb's copy, which holds only in-frame ones; the method was immunoSEQ multiplex PCR. The repertoire has under 150,000 clones, 70% to 85% of them found once; the top ten carry approximately 2.7%. Material for sequencing was PBMCs. These receptors originate from a woman in her late teens or twenties in good health and CMV-seronegative.

This clone was found a few times. The chain recombines TRBV5-6 with TRBJ1-6; no clear D. V was trimmed by 0 bases and J by 12 bases, leaving 10 bases between them. The length of the CDR3 is 13 residues. The germline V gene has CDR1 SGHDT and CDR2 YYEEEE. CDR3 coding DNA: TGTGCCAGCAGCTTGGTGGGAGGCGGACCCCTCCACTTT. As protein: CASSLVGGGPLHF.

The V call is TRBV6-6, the J call TRBJ2-3; perhaps TRBD1 as D (6 bases). V lost 2 bases to trimming and J lost 4 bases, with 13 bases between them. CDR3 length: 15 residues. Per the germline V gene, CDR1 is MNHNY and CDR2 is SVGAGI (reference sequence). The CDR3 nucleotides read TGTGCCAGCAGTTACCTTGCAGGGGTTCCAGATACGCAGTATTTT. Residues: CASSYLAGVPDTQYF.

The gene calls are TRBV28 and TRBJ1-1; 12 nucleotides line up with TRBD1. The V gene end was trimmed by 11 bases and the J gene end by 5 bases; junction bases not matched to a gene: 9. This CDR3 spans 14 amino acids. Germline CDR1 MDHEN, CDR2 SYDVKM. The CDR3: CAGGTGGLGTEAFF. The CDR3, as DNA: TGTGCCGGGGGGACAGGGGGCTTGGGAACTGAAGCTTTCTTT. Complete variable domain (other parts from reference TRBV28 and TRBJ1-1): DVKVTQSSRYLVKRTGEKVFLECVQDMDHENMFWYRQDPGLGLRLIYFSYDVKMKEKGDIPEGYSVSREKKERFSLILESASTNQTSMYLCAGGTGGLGTEAFFGQGTRLTVV.

The J gene is TRBJ2-1, the V gene TRBV28; D might be TRBD1 (6 bases). The CDR3 extends over 14 amino acids. Germline CDR1 is MDHEN and CDR2 is SYDVKM. V lost 5 bases, J lost 6 bases, and 14 bases lay in between. CDR3 coding DNA: TGTGCCAGCAGTCGTTTTAGGGACACCAATGAGCAGTTCTTC. This gives the protein CASSRFRDTNEQFF.

The rearrangement uses TRBV27 and TRBJ2-1; 15 bases are shared with TRBD2. Unmatched junction bases numbered 9, after V lost 6 bases and J lost 9 bases. The CDR3 length is 16 residues. From germline, CDR1 is MNHEY and CDR2 SMNVEV (reference sequence). The CDR3 protein is CASSRTPGLAGGEQFF. In DNA, the CDR3 is TGTGCCAGCAGCCGCACCCCGGGACTAGCGGGGGGTGAGCAGTTCTTC.

The V and J genes are TRBV5-6 and TRBJ2-5; D is unclear. The CDR3 contains 12 residues. V dropped 7 bases and J dropped 1 base, with 8 bases sitting between them. The germline V gene has CDR1 SGHDT and CDR2 YYEEEE. The CDR3 protein is CASSRLQETQYF. Here the CDR3 DNA reads TGTGCCAGCTCTAGGCTCCAAGAGACCCAGTACTTC.

The V gene is TRBV2, the J gene TRBJ2-7; the match to TRBD1 covers 8 bases. J lost 4 bases, V lost 5 bases, and 7 bases had no gene match. There are 14 residues in the CDR3. Germline V gene lookup returns CDR1 SNHLY and CDR2 FYNNEI. The CDR3 sequence: CASSWPGQGYEQYF. Written as DNA, the CDR3 is TGTGCCAGCAGTTGGCCCGGACAGGGTTACGAGCAGTACTTC. The variable domain in full, completed from reference TRBV2 and TRBJ2-7, reads EPEVTQTPSHQVTQMGQEVILRCVPISNHLYFYWYRQILGQKVEFLVSFYNNEISEKSEIFDDQFSVERPDGSNFTLKIRSTKLEDSAMYFCASSWPGQGYEQYFGPGTRLTVT.

This clone was detected a few times. CDR3 coding DNA: TGTGCCGGAGCGACAGGGTCCGGTCAGCCCCAGCATTTT. This translates into CAGATGSGQPQHF. The chain carries TRBV6-1 and TRBJ1-5; 7 nucleotides agree with TRBD1. The CDR3 length is 13 residues. J gave up 6 bases and V 11 bases, and 10 bases lay outside the gene matches. The V gene's germline CDR1 is MNHNS and CDR2 SASEGT.

This clone is a singleton in its sample. The V gene is TRBV19, the J gene TRBJ2-1, with 8 bases that match TRBD1. The J segment lost 6 bases and the V segment lost 3 bases, leaving 7 bases of the junction unmatched. Germline CDR1 LNHDA, CDR2 SQIVND (reference sequence). There are 15 residues in the CDR3. The CDR3 reads CASSIGTGGFNEQFF. CDR3 DNA sequence: TGTGCCAGTAGTATTGGGACAGGTGGCTTCAATGAGCAGTTCTTC.

V and J are TRBV29-1 and TRBJ1-1; D uncertain. Germline V gene lookup returns CDR1 SQVTM and CDR2 ANQGSEA. There are 11 residues in the CDR3. The ends were cut back, 4 bases at V and 11 bases at J, with 14 bases in the middle. In DNA, the CDR3 is TGCAGCGTTGGGTCAGAGACGGGGGCTTTCTTT. Translating it yields CSVGSETGAFF.

The chain employs TRBV11-2 and TRBJ2-5; D uncertain. The CDR3 spans 14 residues. Per germline, CDR1 SGHAT and CDR2 FQNNGV. With 5 bases removed from V and 1 base from J, the gap between germline ends came to 11 bases. The CDR3 DNA is TGTGCCAGCAGCAGGTTAACTACCCAAGAGACCCAGTACTTC. Amino acid sequence: CASSRLTTQETQYF.

This clone was seen just once. The rearrangement joins TRBV6-5 to TRBJ2-5; TRBD1 aligns across 7 bases. CDR1 is MNHEY, CDR2 SVGAGI, per germline. This CDR3 is 14 amino acids long. The V and J ends lost 6 bases and 6 bases, in that order; junction bases with no gene match: 10. CDR3 DNA sequence: TGTGCCAGCAGCTTGGACAGGAACGGGCAGACCCAGTACTTC. Its protein product is CASSLDRNGQTQYF.

The J gene is TRBJ2-2, the V gene TRBV4-1; the match to TRBD2 covers 8 bases. J lost 1 base, V lost 0 bases, and 4 bases had no gene match. Germline lookup yields CDR1 MGHRA and CDR2 YSYEKL. The CDR3 runs 17 residues. The CDR3 nucleotides read TGCGCCAGCAGCCAAGAAGGGCTAGCGGGGAACACCGGGGAGCTGTTTTTT. This translates into CASSQEGLAGNTGELFF.

V and J are TRBV7-9 and TRBJ2-1; possibly TRBD2 for D (6 bases). V was trimmed by 3 bases and J by 4 bases, leaving 13 bases between them. The CDR3 spans 15 residues. Germline CDR1 is SEHNR and CDR2 is FQNEAQ (reference sequence). The DNA of the CDR3 is TGTGCCAGCAGCTTTAGAACTAGCTCGTACAATGAGCAGTTCTTC. It yields the protein CASSFRTSSYNEQFF.

This chain connects TRBV4-1 to TRBJ2-3, with TRBD2 matching 9 bases. V lost 5 bases and J lost 6; bases outside the gene matches: 15. This CDR3 region has 17 residues. In germline, CDR1 is MGHRA, CDR2 YSYEKL. CDR3 residues: CASSSPPVKREADTQYF. CDR3 DNA sequence: TGCGCCAGCAGCTCCCCTCCGGTCAAGCGGGAGGCGGATACGCAGTATTTT.

CDR3 region: CASSLGGLGPAYEQYF. CDR3 DNA: TGTGCCAGCAGCCTAGGGGGACTAGGGCCCGCCTACGAGCAGTACTTC. The chain couples TRBV9 to TRBJ2-7; 8 bases are a match to TRBD2. Unmatched junction bases numbered 11, after V lost 4 bases and J lost 2 bases. Germline assignment: CDR1 SGDLS and CDR2 YYNGEE. The CDR3 length is 16 residues.

The chain combines TRBV20-1 with TRBJ2-7; D not resolved. Per the germline V gene, CDR1 is DFQATT and CDR2 is SNEGSKA (reference sequence). Trimming removed 6 bases at V and 5 bases at J, with 11 bases between. This CDR3 has 11 amino acids. The CDR3 DNA sequence: TGCAGTGCCCCCGAGCGAGACGAGCAGTACTTC. Protein product: CSAPERDEQYF.